A selection of T cell receptor beta chains follows, all from one sample in a study of beta chain features in type 1 diabetes. Assay used: immunoSEQ multiplex PCR; TCRdb lists only in-frame clones, some missing. There are about 350,000 clones in the sample; 15% to 20% occur only once, and 0.044% lies in the top ten. Material: naive CD4+ T cells from blood. All receptors derive from a woman aged 18-29 years in good health. The CDR3 runs from the conserved cysteine through the conserved F or W. A D gene is named only where the DNA matches it firmly. Clone size is shown for a subset of rows, as once, few, many or a class of expanded clone.

V: TRBV6-1
D: -
size: -
J: TRBJ1-2
DNA: TGTGCCAGCAGGGGGACGGGAGTTGATCGTGGCTACACCTTC
CDR3: CASRGTGVDRGYTF

V: TRBV2
D: -
size: -
J: TRBJ2-3
DNA: TGTGCCAGCAAATATGGGGCCTCAGATACGCAGTATTTT
CDR3: CASKYGASDTQYF

V: TRBV7-2
D: TRBD1
size: -
J: TRBJ2-5
DNA: TGTGCCAGCAGCATGACAGGGGTGGGGGAGACCCAGTACTTC
CDR3: CASSMTGVGETQYF

V: TRBV7-7
D: TRBD1
size: -
J: TRBJ2-1
DNA: TGTGCTAGCAGCCCCTCCGGGACAGTAAAATCCAATGAGCAGTTCTTC
CDR3: CASSPSGTVKSNEQFF

V: TRBV5-1
D: TRBD1
size: -
J: TRBJ2-6
DNA: TGCGCCAGCGCTCTTATCTACAGGGGCTCTGGGGCCAACGTCCTGACTTTC
CDR3: CASALIYRGSGANVLTF

V: TRBV9
D: -
size: few
J: TRBJ2-3
DNA: TGTGCCAGCAGCTTAGGAGGTACGCAGTATTTT
CDR3: CASSLGGTQYF

V: TRBV5-4
D: TRBD2
size: -
J: TRBJ2-3
DNA: TGTGCCAGCAACCCGGGGGGCGGTAGCGGGAGGATCACAGATACGCAGTATTTT
CDR3: CASNPGGGSGRITDTQYF

V: TRBV27
D: TRBD1
size: few
J: TRBJ1-2
DNA: TGTGCCAGCAGTTCGGGACAGGGGCCCGTCTACACCTTC
CDR3: CASSSGQGPVYTF

V: TRBV9
D: -
size: -
J: TRBJ1-4
DNA: TGTGCCAGCAGCGGGGGCCCGGCGGCCGAAAAACTGTTTTTT
CDR3: CASSGGPAAEKLFF

V: TRBV7-2
D: -
size: few
J: TRBJ2-3
DNA: TGTGCCAGCAGCTTAGCGCGGTTTGGCGGGGGCCTCACGGATACGCAGTATTTT
CDR3: CASSLARFGGGLTDTQYF

V: TRBV4-3
D: TRBD1
size: -
J: TRBJ1-1
DNA: TGCGCCAGCAGCCAAGGACAGGGGAAGCGTGTCACTGAAGCTTTCTTT
CDR3: CASSQGQGKRVTEAFF